The 32 T cell receptor beta chains presented below share a single source sample, sequenced in a study of T cells in Graves' hyperthyroidism and ophthalmopathy. The investigators amplified TCR beta CDR3 regions from RNA transcripts. First-round RT-PCR with HTBI primers amplified the TCR CDR3 region. TCRdb re-called the multiplex PCR reads with MiXCR, one entry per CDR3 protein. The sample shows about 680,000 distinct CDR3 sequences, about 35% of them seen only once. The sequencing input was blood. The receptors were sampled from a middle-aged woman with Graves' hyperthyroidism.

The chain employs TRBV7-9 and TRBJ1-2; 12 bases are shared with TRBD1. J was trimmed by 2 bases and V by 5 bases; bases with no gene match: 9. This CDR3 comprises 17 residues. Germline V gene lookup returns CDR1 SEHNR and CDR2 FQNEAQ (reference sequence). CDR3 region: CASSPRGTGGVNYGYTF. CDR3 in DNA: TGTGCCAGCAGCCCCCGGGGGACAGGGGGCGTAAACTATGGCTACACCTTC.

The J gene is TRBJ2-5, the V gene TRBV2, with 9 bases that match TRBD1. V lost 6 bases, J lost 5 bases, and 7 bases stayed unmatched. CDR3 size: 14 residues. The germline V gene has CDR1 SNHLY and CDR2 FYNNEI. CDR3 DNA sequence: TGTGCCAGCAGCCCTACAGGGGGCAGGGAGACCCAGTACTTC. It translates to CASSPTGGRETQYF.

The rearrangement joins TRBV10-1 to TRBJ1-1, with D tentatively TRBD1 (6 bases). Trimming removed 8 bases at V and 2 bases at J, with 15 bases between. The germline gives CDR1 WNHNN, CDR2 SYGVQD (reference sequence). This CDR3 is 14 amino acids long. This chain's CDR3 is CASWRGAVNTEAFF. CDR3 coding DNA: TGCGCCAGCTGGAGGGGGGCTGTAAACACTGAAGCTTTCTTT.

The rearrangement uses TRBV19 and TRBJ2-7, with D perhaps matching TRBD2 (5 bases). Germline lookup yields CDR1 LNHDA and CDR2 SQIVND (reference sequence). Trimming removed 1 base from V and 4 bases from J, with 11 bases in between. This CDR3 region has 14 residues. The CDR3 DNA sequence: TGTGCCAGTAGTATAGGAGGGAAGGGTTACGAGCAGTACTTC. It specifies CASSIGGKGYEQYF. Combining the CDR3 with reference TRBV19 and TRBJ2-7 gives the whole variable domain DGGITQSPKYLFRKEGQNVTLSCEQNLNHDAMYWYRQDPGQGLRLIYYSQIVNDFQKGDIAEGYSVSREKKESFPLTVTSAQKNPTAFYLCASSIGGKGYEQYFGPGTRLTVT.

Turning to this clonotype: A much more abundant neighbour one base away suggests this may be a read error. The chain is built from TRBV10-3 and TRBJ1-2; 8 nucleotides match TRBD1. CDR3 size: 14 residues. The V gene end was trimmed by 6 bases and the J gene end by 4 bases; junction bases not matched to a gene: 7. Germline loops: CDR1 ENHRY, CDR2 SYGVKD. The CDR3, as DNA: TGTGCCATCAGCCTAGACAGGGGAGGCTATGGCTACACCTTC. Translation gives CAISLDRGGYGYTF.

The J gene is TRBJ1-5, the V gene TRBV6-6; D remains unclear. Germline V gene sequence: CDR1 MNHNY, CDR2 SVGAGI (reference sequence). CDR3 length: 14 amino acids. Between the trimmed V and J ends, which lost 6 bases and 1 base, there was a span of 10 bases. The CDR3 region is CASRTGMSNQPQHF. CDR3 nucleotides: TGTGCCAGCAGAACCGGGATGAGCAATCAGCCCCAGCATTTT.

This clonotype came up a few times. The genes are TRBV12-3 or TRBV12-4 and TRBJ2-6, with D perhaps matching TRBD2 (6 bases). The CDR3 sequence is 19 residues long. V shed 7 bases and J shed 0 bases, with 22 bases lying between them. DNA of the CDR3: TGTGCCAGCATCCATTCAGGACTAACCATCTCCTCTGGGGCCAACGTCCTGACTTTC. It specifies CASIHSGLTISSGANVLTF.

The V and J genes are TRBV4-3 and TRBJ1-6; D possibly corresponds to TRBD1 (6 bases). Germline CDR1 reads LGHNA; CDR2 reads YSLEER. The CDR3 runs 17 residues. The V end lost 4 bases, the J end lost 9 bases, and 22 bases lay between the germline ends. The CDR3 is CASSPMLDPRGASPLHF. CDR3 bases: TGCGCCAGCAGCCCCATGCTTGACCCACGGGGGGCTTCACCCCTCCACTTT.

The chain uses TRBV7-2 and TRBJ1-6; 7 nucleotides match TRBD1. Germline CDR1 and CDR2: SGHTA and FQGNSA. This CDR3 has 19 residues. V dropped 5 bases and J dropped 5; count of bases not matched to a gene: 18. The CDR3 loop is CASSPGITRQGPNNSPLHF. The CDR3, as DNA: TGTGCCAGCAGCCCTGGAATCACAAGACAGGGACCAAATAATTCACCCCTCCACTTT.

This chain joins TRBV20-1 and TRBJ2-7, with TRBD1 matching over 9 bases. Losses at the gene ends were 1 base for V and 3 bases for J; bases not matched to a gene: 4. The CDR3 length is 14 residues. Germline CDR1 reads DFQATT; CDR2 reads SNEGSKA (reference sequence). CDR3 in amino acids: CSARAGTGLYEQYF. The CDR3 nucleotides read TGCAGTGCTAGAGCCGGGACAGGGCTCTACGAGCAGTACTTC.

This clonotype was detected ten times or more. V is TRBV19 and J is TRBJ1-5; maybe TRBD1 (5 bases). V was cut by 5 bases and J by 4 bases, with 21 bases left in between. CDR1 and CDR2 (germline): LNHDA, SQIVND (reference sequence). The CDR3 has 17 residues. In DNA, the CDR3 is TGTGCCAGTAGTGTCGGAGTGTTGGGGCGGACTAATCAGCCCCAGCATTTT. It specifies CASSVGVLGRTNQPQHF. Drawing the rest from reference TRBV19 and TRBJ1-5, the complete variable domain is DGGITQSPKYLFRKEGQNVTLSCEQNLNHDAMYWYRQDPGQGLRLIYYSQIVNDFQKGDIAEGYSVSREKKESFPLTVTSAQKNPTAFYLCASSVGVLGRTNQPQHFGDGTRLSIL.

A remark on this clonotype: This may stem from a read error, because a much larger clone lies one nucleotide away. The V gene is TRBV19, the J gene TRBJ2-7, with 7 bases aligning to TRBD1. Germline V gene lookup returns CDR1 LNHDA and CDR2 SQIVND (reference sequence). The CDR3 consists of 15 residues. CDR3 coding DNA: TGTGCCAGTAGTTTGGTTGAGGGACAGTTCTACGGGCAGTACTTC. As protein: CASSLVEGQFYGQYF.

The V and J genes are TRBV29-1 and TRBJ2-3; no clear D gene. Per the germline V gene, CDR1 is SQVTM and CDR2 is ANQGSEA. The CDR3 is 13 residues long. V lost 1 base and J 3 bases, leaving 8 bases between the germline ends. In DNA form, the CDR3 reads TGCAGCGTTGAAGGAGACGGGACAGATACGCAGTATTTT. This translates into CSVEGDGTDTQYF.

The sample holds many counts of this clonotype. The V and J genes are TRBV20-1 and TRBJ1-6; TRBD1 agrees at 7 bases. The germline gives CDR1 DFQATT, CDR2 SNEGSKA (reference sequence). The CDR3 contains 14 residues. The junction had 4 bases not matched to a gene; V was cut back by 1 base and J by 7 bases. The chain's CDR3 is CSARGGTVNSPLHF. CDR3 in DNA: TGCAGTGCTAGAGGTGGGACAGTCAATTCACCCCTCCACTTT.

This clonotype was counted only a few times. V gene TRBV10-2 combines with J gene TRBJ2-7, with D possibly matching TRBD2 (6 bases). The CDR3 has 17 amino acids. Germline V gene lookup returns CDR1 WSHSY and CDR2 SAAADI. Trimming took 1 base from V and 2 from J, leaving 18 bases between them. The CDR3: CASSEWGLPDPTYEQYF. The CDR3 nucleotides are TGCGCCAGCAGTGAGTGGGGACTCCCCGACCCCACCTACGAGCAGTACTTC.

This clonotype was found a few times. V is TRBV12-3 or TRBV12-4 and J is TRBJ1-1; no firm D call. Trimming took off 6 bases at V and 0 bases at J, with 14 bases between the two ends. CDR3 length equals 15 residues. The CDR3 sequence: CASRPEGAMNTEAFF. In nucleotides, the CDR3 is TGTGCCAGCAGACCCGAGGGAGCTATGAACACTGAAGCTTTCTTT.

Ten or more counts support this clonotype. The chain uses TRBV19 and TRBJ1-5; D may be TRBD1 (6 bases). The V and J ends lost 5 bases and 4 bases respectively, with 18 bases between them. Germline V gene data show CDR1 as LNHDA and CDR2 as SQIVND (reference sequence). CDR3 size: 16 residues. The CDR3 DNA is TGTGCCAGTAGTGCTCGACCAGGGGACGTGAATCAGCCCCAGCATTTT. It specifies CASSARPGDVNQPQHF.

The V gene is TRBV9, the J gene TRBJ2-3, with 14 nucleotides matching TRBD2. This CDR3 has 17 residues. V was pared by 3 bases and J by 0 bases, with 3 bases of the junction left unmatched. Germline V gene sequence: CDR1 SGDLS, CDR2 YYNGEE. The CDR3 bases are TGTGCCAGCAGCGCCGGACTAGCGGGAGGAAGCACAGATACGCAGTATTTT. Protein product: CASSAGLAGGSTDTQYF.

Ten or more counts support this clonotype. The chain joins TRBV10-3 to TRBJ1-5; weak D call: TRBD1 (5 bases). The CDR3 spans 13 residues. Trimming left V 5 bases short and J 6 bases short, with 11 bases between. Germline-derived CDR1 and CDR2 are ENHRY and SYGVKD. The CDR3 bases are TGTGCCATCAGTTCCGGGGCCCCTCAGCCCCAGCATTTT. Its translation: CAISSGAPQPQHF.

Comments on this clonotype: Because the CDR3's place on the DNA is in doubt, the DNA is left out and the CDR3 is given as listed by TCRdb. The chain carries TRBV10-3 and TRBJ2-2; the DNA was not compared with TRBD1, the D call given in the table. From its first to its last residue, the CDR3 has 13 amino acids. Germline-derived CDR1 and CDR2 are ENHRY and SYGVKD. This CDR3 is CAISATGTGSCFF.

Details on this clonotype: The junction departs from germline at one end; a sequencing error may be responsible. V and J are TRBV28 and TRBJ1-1; D possibly corresponds to TRBD1 (5 bases). The germline V gene encodes CDR1 MDHEN and CDR2 SYDVKM. This CDR3 region has 14 residues. This CDR3 is CASSSGHLGTDAFF. CDR3 in DNA: TGTGCCAGCAGCTCCGGGCACCTAGGGACTGACGCTTTCTTT.

This clonotype turned up a few times. This chain links TRBV10-3 with TRBJ2-7; TRBD1 might be the D (5 bases). The CDR3 has 12 amino acids. V was clipped by 7 bases and J by 2 bases, with 9 bases between them. Per germline, CDR1 ENHRY and CDR2 SYGVKD. The DNA for the CDR3 is TGTGCCATCAAGGACAAGACCTACGAGCAGTACTTC. Translation: CAIKDKTYEQYF.

Note on this clonotype: Possible read error: a much larger clone is one base away. The chain has TRBV9 and TRBJ1-3; D might be TRBD1 (6 bases). This CDR3 spans 16 amino acids. CDR1 is SGDLS and CDR2 is YYNGEE in the germline V gene. CDR3: CASSTQGTGGGDTIYF. DNA of the CDR3: TGTGCCAGCAGCACCCAGGGGACCGGGGGTGGAGACACCATATATTTT.

This clonotype was seen a handful of times. The chain is built from TRBV4-1 and TRBJ2-7; D possibly corresponds to TRBD2 (6 bases). Trimming took off 5 bases at V and 6 bases at J, with 17 bases between the two ends. Germline-derived CDR1 and CDR2 are MGHRA and YSYEKL. The CDR3 contains 14 residues. The CDR3 spells CASSSKEGTVEQYF. In DNA, the CDR3 is TGCGCCAGCAGCTCCAAAGAAGGGACTGTCGAGCAGTACTTC.

The chain uses TRBV5-6 and TRBJ2-5; the match to TRBD2 covers 11 bases. The CDR3 is 16 amino acids. V was pared by 4 bases and J by 3 bases, with 8 bases of the junction left unmatched. Per the germline V gene, CDR1 is SGHDT and CDR2 is YYEEEE. The CDR3 sequence: CASSQLLAGVKETQYF. CDR3 coding DNA: TGTGCCAGCAGCCAGCTACTAGCGGGGGTCAAAGAGACCCAGTACTTC.

Concerning this clonotype: This could be a read error, since a much larger clone is one nucleotide away. This chain joins TRBV11-2 and TRBJ1-1; D is undetermined. CDR1 is SGHAT and CDR2 is FQNNGV in the germline V gene. The CDR3 contains 11 residues. Trimming took 6 bases from V and 4 from J, leaving 6 bases between them. The CDR3 coding sequence is TGTGCCAGCAGATTGACCACTGAAGCTTTCTTT. This gives the protein CASRLTTEAFF.

The V gene is TRBV20-1, the J gene TRBJ2-5; D is uncertain. Per the germline V gene, CDR1 is DFQATT and CDR2 is SNEGSKA (reference sequence). The length of the CDR3 is 14 residues. Trimming pared 2 bases from V and 4 bases from J, leaving 14 bases between. The CDR3 coding sequence is TGCAGTGCTAGATCACTCCGGGTTGGAGAGACCCAGTACTTC. This encodes CSARSLRVGETQYF.

This clonotype was observed at least ten times. V usage is TRBV29-1 and J usage is TRBJ2-7, with 11 bases fitting TRBD1. The CDR3 length is 13 residues. CDR1 is SQVTM and CDR2 is ANQGSEA in the germline V gene. J was trimmed by 7 bases and V by 4 bases; bases with no gene match: 6. The chain's CDR3 is CSVGDRGGQEQYF. The CDR3 DNA reads as TGCAGCGTTGGGGACAGGGGGGGTCAAGAGCAGTACTTC.

This clonotype was detected many times. This rearrangement joins TRBV19 to TRBJ1-5; TRBD1 agrees at 7 bases. V lost 2 bases, J lost 7 bases, and 8 bases stayed unmatched. CDR3 length equals 15 residues. Looked up from germline, CDR1 is LNHDA and CDR2 is SQIVND (reference sequence). CDR3 DNA sequence: TGTGCCAGTAGTATACTTGAGGGGGCGAGCCAGCCCCAGCATTTT. It is translated as CASSILEGASQPQHF.

The gene calls are TRBV7-6 and TRBJ1-5, with a weak D call TRBD1 (5 bases). Deletions cut 5 bases from V and 3 bases from J, with 17 bases between. Germline-derived CDR1 and CDR2 are SGHVS and FNYEAQ. CDR3 length: 16 residues. The CDR3 bases are TGTGCCAGCAGCGCCACGGTGGGAGGGGACAATCAGCCCCAGCATTTT. This codes for CASSATVGGDNQPQHF.

The chain couples TRBV7-2 to TRBJ1-3; a weak D match, TRBD1 (5 bases). Per the germline V gene, CDR1 is SGHTA and CDR2 is FQGNSA. This CDR3 comprises 15 residues. Deletions cut 8 bases from V and 0 bases from J, with 14 bases between. CDR3 sequence reads: CASGPGTYSGNTIYF. The DNA of the CDR3 is TGTGCCAGCGGCCCCGGGACGTACTCTGGAAACACCATATATTTT. The variable domain in full, completed from reference TRBV7-2 and TRBJ1-3, reads GAGVSQSPSNKVTEKGKDVELRCDPISGHTALYWYRQSLGQGLEFLIYFQGNSAPDKSGLPSDRFSAERTGGSVSTLTIQRTQQEDSAVYLCASGPGTYSGNTIYFGEGSWLTVV.

This clonotype has more than one count but fewer than ten. This chain connects TRBV7-2 to TRBJ1-1, with D unresolved. The CDR3 has 13 residues. Germline assignment: CDR1 SGHTA and CDR2 FQGNSA. Trimming took off 8 bases at V and 6 bases at J, with 16 bases between the two ends. The CDR3 DNA is TGTGCCAGCTCACCAGAGCCACAGTCTGAAGCTTTCTTT. It encodes CASSPEPQSEAFF.